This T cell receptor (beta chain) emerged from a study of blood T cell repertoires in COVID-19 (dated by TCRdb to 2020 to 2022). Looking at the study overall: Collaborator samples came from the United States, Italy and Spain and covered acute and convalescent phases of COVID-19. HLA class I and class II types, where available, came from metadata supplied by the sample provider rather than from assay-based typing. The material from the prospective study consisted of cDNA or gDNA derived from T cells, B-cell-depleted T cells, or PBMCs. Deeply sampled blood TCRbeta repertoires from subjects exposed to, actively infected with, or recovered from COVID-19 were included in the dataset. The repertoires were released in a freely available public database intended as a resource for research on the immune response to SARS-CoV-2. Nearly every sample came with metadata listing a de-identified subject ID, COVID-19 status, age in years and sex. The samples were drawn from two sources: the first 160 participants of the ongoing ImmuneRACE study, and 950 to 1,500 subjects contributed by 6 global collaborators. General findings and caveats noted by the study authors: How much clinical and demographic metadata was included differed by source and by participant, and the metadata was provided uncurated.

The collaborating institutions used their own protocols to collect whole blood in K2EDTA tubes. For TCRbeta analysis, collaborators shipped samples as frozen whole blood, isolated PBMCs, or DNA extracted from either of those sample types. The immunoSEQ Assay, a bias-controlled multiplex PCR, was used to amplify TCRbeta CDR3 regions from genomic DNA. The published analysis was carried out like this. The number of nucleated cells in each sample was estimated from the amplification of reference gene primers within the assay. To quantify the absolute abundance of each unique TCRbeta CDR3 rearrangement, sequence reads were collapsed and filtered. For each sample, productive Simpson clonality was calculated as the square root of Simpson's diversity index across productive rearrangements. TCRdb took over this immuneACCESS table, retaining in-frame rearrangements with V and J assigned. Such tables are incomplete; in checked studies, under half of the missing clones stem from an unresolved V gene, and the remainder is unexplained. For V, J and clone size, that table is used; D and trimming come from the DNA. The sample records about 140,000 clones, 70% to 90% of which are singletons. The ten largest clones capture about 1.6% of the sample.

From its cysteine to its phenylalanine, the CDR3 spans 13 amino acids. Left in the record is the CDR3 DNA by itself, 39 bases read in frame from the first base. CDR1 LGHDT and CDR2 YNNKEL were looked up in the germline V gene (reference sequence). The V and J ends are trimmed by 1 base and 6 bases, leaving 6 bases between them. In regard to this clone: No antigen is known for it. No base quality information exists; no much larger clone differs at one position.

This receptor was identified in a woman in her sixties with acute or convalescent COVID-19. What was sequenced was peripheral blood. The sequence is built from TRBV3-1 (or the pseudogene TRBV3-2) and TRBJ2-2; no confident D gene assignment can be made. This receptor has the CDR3 CASSQGRPGELFF. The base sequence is TGTGCCAGCAGCCAAGGCAGGCCCGGGGAGCTGTTTTTT.